This T cell receptor (beta chain) was recovered during a study of T cell repertoires in cytomegalovirus infection. TCRdb itself ran the reads through MiXCR, one entry per CDR3 protein. The data show 150,000 to 200,000 distinct CDR3 sequences, with roughly 19% seen just once and roughly 2.9% held by the top ten. This clonotype was seen a handful of times. Antigen specificity is unknown. Study results and limitations: Dominating the ex vivo response were HLA-C-restricted CMV-specific TCR beta clonotypes.

The length of the CDR3 is 17 residues. Deletions cut 6 bases from V and 10 bases from J, with 28 bases between. CDR1 is MNHEY and CDR2 is SVGEGT in the germline V gene. The V and J genes are TRBV6-2 or TRBV6-3 and TRBJ2-1; D may correspond to TRBD1 or TRBD2 (5 bases each). Sample: PBMCs. The TCR comes from a human donor in good health (CMV status not recorded). Some clones in this sample may be carry-over from other donors' samples. This CDR3 is CASSSVYPGMGTVEQFF. The CDR3 DNA reads TGTGCCAGCAGCTCCGTGTACCCCGGGATGGGGACGGTGGAGCAGTTCTTC.